The 11 T cell receptor beta chains below come from one sample, sequenced in a study of blood T cell repertoires in COVID-19. Clones were read by immunoSEQ multiplex PCR, and TCRdb kept only the in-frame ones, dropping some. The sample carries some 400,000 clones, roughly 86% recorded once. The source material was peripheral blood. The receptor source for this set is a human donor with acute or convalescent COVID-19. The donor label of this sample is uncertain.

The V call is TRBV18, the J call TRBJ1-5; 7 bases agree with TRBD1. This CDR3 has 13 amino acids. Germline-derived CDR1 and CDR2 are KGHSH and LQKENI. V shed 3 bases, J shed 7 bases, and the junction held 3 bases outside the gene matches. The CDR3 nucleotides read TGTGCCAGCTCACCTACAGGGGTCCAGCCCCAGCATTTT. It specifies CASSPTGVQPQHF.

The chain uses TRBV5-1 and TRBJ1-2; D not certain. The germline V and J ends were trimmed by 0 bases and 4 bases, with 7 bases remaining between them. Germline CDR1 is SGHRS and CDR2 is YFSETQ. The CDR3 has 13 amino acids. In DNA form, the CDR3 reads TGCGCCAGCAGCTTGGGGGCAACCTATGGCTACACCTTC. This codes for CASSLGATYGYTF. The whole variable domain, filled in from reference TRBV5-1 and TRBJ1-2, reads KAGVTQTPRYLIKTRGQQVTLSCSPISGHRSVSWYQQTPGQGLQFLFEYFSETQRNKGNFPGRFSGRQFSNSRSEMNVSTLELGDSALYLCASSLGATYGYTFGSGTRLTVV.

This sequence joins TRBV5-4 and TRBJ1-2; 10 nucleotides agree with TRBD1. The CDR3 contains 13 residues. The V segment lost 4 bases and the J segment 8 bases; nucleotides outside the gene matches: 5. Germline lookup yields CDR1 SGHNT and CDR2 YYREEE (reference sequence). The CDR3 spells CASSRDRGLGYTF. The CDR3 DNA reads TGTGCCAGCAGCCGGGACAGGGGATTGGGCTACACCTTC.

The CDR3 bases are TGCGCCAGCAGCGCGGACTTACACACCGGGGAGCTGTTTTTT. Translated: CASSADLHTGELFF. V is TRBV5-1 and J is TRBJ2-2, with a weak D call TRBD2 (5 bases). Trimming removed 4 bases from V and 3 bases from J, with 10 bases in between. The CDR3 has 14 residues. CDR1 SGHRS and CDR2 YFSETQ come from the germline V gene.

The rearrangement uses TRBV7-9 and TRBJ2-2; D uncertain. Germline CDR1 and CDR2: SEHNR and FQNEAQ (reference sequence). The CDR3 runs to 13 residues. Between the trimmed V and J ends, which lost 1 base and 6 bases, there was a span of 6 bases. In nucleotides, the CDR3 is TGTGCCAGCAGCTTAGTTGGCCCCGGGGAGCTGTTTTTT. This codes for CASSLVGPGELFF.

The chain joins TRBV2 to TRBJ1-4, with D perhaps matching TRBD1 (6 bases). CDR1 and CDR2 (germline): SNHLY, FYNNEI. Trimming cost V 6 bases and J 5 bases, with 16 bases left between them. CDR3 size: 15 residues. The CDR3 DNA reads TGTGCCAGCAGGAGCCGGGACACCCTCAATGAAAAACTGTTTTTT. Protein product: CASRSRDTLNEKLFF.

The chain recombines TRBV28 with TRBJ1-1; perhaps TRBD1 as D (6 bases). The CDR3 totals 12 residues. CDR1 is MDHEN and CDR2 is SYDVKM in the germline V gene. Trimming cost V 6 bases and J 11 bases, with 16 bases left between them. CDR3 DNA: TGTGCCAGCAGGGAACAGGGCAGTAGCGCTTTCTTT. Its protein product is CASREQGSSAFF.

This chain connects TRBV7-8 to TRBJ1-3, with 8 bases fitting TRBD1. Losses at the gene ends were 5 bases for V and 1 base for J; bases not matched to a gene: 4. The CDR3 runs to 15 residues. Germline values: CDR1 SGHVS, CDR2 FQNEAQ. The CDR3 region has the DNA TGTGCCAGCAGCGGCCGGACAGGGTCTGGAAACACCATATATTTT. It encodes CASSGRTGSGNTIYF.

This chain joins TRBV6-1 and TRBJ1-2; perhaps TRBD1 as D (6 bases). Deletions cut 0 bases from V and 7 bases from J, with 15 bases between. This CDR3 has 15 residues. Germline V gives CDR1 MNHNS, CDR2 SASEGT. CDR3 protein: CASSEASTGSSGYTF. CDR3 bases: TGTGCCAGCAGTGAAGCCAGCACAGGGTCGTCTGGCTACACCTTC.

The genes are TRBV5-1 and TRBJ1-4, with no clear D. Germline CDR1 reads SGHRS; CDR2 reads YFSETQ. This CDR3 is 13 amino acids long. Trimming left V 1 base short and J 7 bases short, with 8 bases between. The CDR3 nucleotides are TGCGCCAGCAGCTTGCAAGGGAGTGAAAAACTGTTTTTT. This encodes CASSLQGSEKLFF. The full variable domain, in which reference TRBV5-1 and TRBJ1-4 provide the parts outside the CDR3, is KAGVTQTPRYLIKTRGQQVTLSCSPISGHRSVSWYQQTPGQGLQFLFEYFSETQRNKGNFPGRFSGRQFSNSRSEMNVSTLELGDSALYLCASSLQGSEKLFFGSGTQLSVL.

The chain links TRBV7-8 to TRBJ1-3, with 8 bases matching TRBD1. Germline CDR1 reads SGHVS; CDR2 reads FQNEAQ. After removal of 5 bases from V and 4 bases from J, the junction contained 4 bases not matched to a gene. CDR3 length: 14 residues. For the CDR3, the DNA is TGTGCCAGCAGCGACAGGGGTCGCGGAAACACCATATATTTT. It yields the protein CASSDRGRGNTIYF.